This T cell receptor beta chain was documented in a study of molecular identifiers for immune sequencing clone quantification (dated by TCRdb to the late 2010s). For the wider study: For a replicate experiment, RNA from around 20,000 or 100,000 naive CD8 T cells was divided into five aliquots, of which four were sequenced. This methods study benchmarked molecular-identifier clustering-based TCR repertoire sequencing (MIDCIRS) and TCR RNA copy counting, using CD8 T cells to do so. Overall results and qualifications from the work: Without barcode sub-clustering, chimeric consensus sequences inflated TCR diversity; chimeras reached as high as 47%. Naive libraries contained spiked-in Jurkat TCR RNA (approximately ten copies' worth), which is not part of the donor repertoire. Spiked-in Jurkat TCR RNA equal to a single cell's worth was reported to be detectable even within 1,200,000 naive CD8 T cells. Identical TCR molecules sharing a barcode could cause highly expanded clone sizes to be underestimated. Modeling gave 3 to 3.5 recovered TCR RNA copies per cell versus around 9.9 by digital PCR, implying approximately 30% capture efficiency. In CMV-specific effector cells, clones with more than 20 RNA copies accounted for over 98% of molecules, whereas in naive cells such clones accounted for under 1%.

V is reduced by 3 bases and J by 5 bases, leaving a spacing of 16 bases between them. Taken from the germline V gene, the CDR1 and CDR2 loops are SGHVS and FNYEAQ. The CDR3 spans 15 residues, from the cysteine through the phenylalanine. The CDR3 DNA has 45 bases and is translated from base 1. Library preparation used PCR. Sequenced using an Illumina HiSeq 4000. Bulk TCR libraries were made following a previously described method, with the TCR primers given in Table S5. The Qiagen AllPrep DNA/RNA kit was used to purify total RNA. Reads from multiple sequencing runs of the same library were pooled before analysis. As for the original processing: Reads were retained only if an exact TCR constant sequence was present, and the retained reads were trimmed to 150 nt and grouped according to their 12-nt molecular barcodes. Reads within each barcode group were sub-clustered using a 15% Levenshtein threshold, and quality-weighted consensus sequences were constructed for each RNA molecule. Non-functional sequences were filtered out, along with any lower-count sequence sitting one edit away from another sequence. Barcode sub-clusters with fewer than 20% of the maximum read count were removed, based on fitting two negative binomial distributions. Starting from the raw public reads, TCRdb applied fastp trimming at Q25, assembled clones with MiXCR and retained in-frame beta chains. Each entry is one CDR3 protein sequence, shown with its most common DNA and genes. The V and J calls were determined by TCRdb, not by the authors. Present in this sample are 65,000 or so distinct CDR3 sequences, roughly 18% of which were seen just once. The top ten clones comprise around 1.5% of the sample.

Libraries of naive CD8 T cells were generated from about 19,000 to 1,100,000 sorted cells, with 10%, 30% or 50% of the purified RNA used. On a BD FACSAria II, naive CD8 T cells were FACS-sorted as CD8+CD4-CCR7+CD45RA+ and collected into RLT Plus buffer. To test detection sensitivity, Jurkat RNA equal to around 11 TCR copies was added to samples of about 20,000-1,000,000 naive CD8 T cells. CD8 T cells were enriched using RosetteSep CD8+ T Cell Enrichment Cocktail and Ficoll-Paque, and the enriched cells then underwent ACK red cell lysis. This clonotype was counted many times. This clone's antigen is unknown. Qualities for individual bases were not recorded, and no much larger clone is one base off.

The sample consisted of naive CD8+ T cells from blood, with Jurkat cell RNA spiked in. Sample cell subset or site, as interpreted from the label and publication: FACS-sorted CD8+CD4-CCR7+CD45RA+ naive T cells. This clonotype was sampled from a human donor in good health. Some libraries in this study had Jurkat cell RNA spiked in. The rearranged chain carries TRBV7-6 and TRBJ1-1; tentative D gene TRBD1, with 5 bases matching. The CDR3 region reads CASSLVSGEGTEAFF. The nucleotide sequence is given as TGTGCCAGCAGCTTGGTTTCGGGGGAGGGGACTGAAGCTTTCTTT.